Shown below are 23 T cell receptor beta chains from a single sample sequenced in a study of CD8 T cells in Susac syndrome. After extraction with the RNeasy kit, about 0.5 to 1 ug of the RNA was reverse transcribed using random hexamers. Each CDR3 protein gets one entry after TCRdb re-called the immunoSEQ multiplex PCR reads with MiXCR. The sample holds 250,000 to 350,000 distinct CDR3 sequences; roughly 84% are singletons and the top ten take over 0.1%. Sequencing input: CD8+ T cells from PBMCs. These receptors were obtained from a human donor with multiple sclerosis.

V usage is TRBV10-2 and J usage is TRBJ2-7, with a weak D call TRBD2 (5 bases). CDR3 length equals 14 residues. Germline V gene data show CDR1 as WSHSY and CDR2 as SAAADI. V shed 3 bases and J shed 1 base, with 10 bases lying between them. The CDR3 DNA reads TGCGCCAGCAGTGACTCTAGGACTTCCTACGAGCAGTACTTC. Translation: CASSDSRTSYEQYF.

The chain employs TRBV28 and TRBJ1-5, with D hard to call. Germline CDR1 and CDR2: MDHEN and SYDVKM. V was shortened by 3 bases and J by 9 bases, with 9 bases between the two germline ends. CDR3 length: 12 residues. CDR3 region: CASSFSMGPQHF. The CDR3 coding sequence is TGTGCCAGCAGTTTCTCCATGGGGCCCCAGCATTTT.

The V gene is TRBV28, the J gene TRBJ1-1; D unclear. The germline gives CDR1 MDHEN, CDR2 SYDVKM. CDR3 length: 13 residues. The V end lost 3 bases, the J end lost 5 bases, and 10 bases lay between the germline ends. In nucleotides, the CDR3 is TGTGCCAGCAGTTTCTTGGGAATTACTGAAGCTTTCTTT. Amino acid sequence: CASSFLGITEAFF. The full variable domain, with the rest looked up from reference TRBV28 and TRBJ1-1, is DVKVTQSSRYLVKRTGEKVFLECVQDMDHENMFWYRQDPGLGLRLIYFSYDVKMKEKGDIPEGYSVSREKKERFSLILESASTNQTSMYLCASSFLGITEAFFGQGTRLTVV.

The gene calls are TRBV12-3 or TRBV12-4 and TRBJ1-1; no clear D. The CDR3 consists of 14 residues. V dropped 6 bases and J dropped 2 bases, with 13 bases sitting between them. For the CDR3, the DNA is TGTGCCAGCAGCCCAAACCCTGATAACACTGAAGCTTTCTTT. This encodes CASSPNPDNTEAFF.

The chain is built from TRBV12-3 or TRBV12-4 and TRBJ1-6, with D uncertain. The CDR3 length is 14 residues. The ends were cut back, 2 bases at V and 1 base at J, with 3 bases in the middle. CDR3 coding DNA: TGTGCCAGCAGTTTAAAATCCTATAATTCACCCCTCCACTTT. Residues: CASSLKSYNSPLHF.

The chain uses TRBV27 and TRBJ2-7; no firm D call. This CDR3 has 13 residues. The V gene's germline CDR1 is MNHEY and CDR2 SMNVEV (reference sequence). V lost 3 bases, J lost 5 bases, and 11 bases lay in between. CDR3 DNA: TGTGCCAGCAGTTTGTCCTACCCTAACGAGCAGTACTTC. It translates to CASSLSYPNEQYF.

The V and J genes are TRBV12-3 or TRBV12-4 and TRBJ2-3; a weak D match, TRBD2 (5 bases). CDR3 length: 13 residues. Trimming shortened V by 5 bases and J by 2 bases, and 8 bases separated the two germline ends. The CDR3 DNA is TGTGCCAGCAGTCGGACTGTCACAGATACGCAGTATTTT. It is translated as CASSRTVTDTQYF.

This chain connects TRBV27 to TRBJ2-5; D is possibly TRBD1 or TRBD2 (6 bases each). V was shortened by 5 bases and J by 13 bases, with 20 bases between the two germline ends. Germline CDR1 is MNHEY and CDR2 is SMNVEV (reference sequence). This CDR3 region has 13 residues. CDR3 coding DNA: TGTGCCAGCAGTCCCAGCCCGAGGGGGGCCCCGTACTTC. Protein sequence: CASSPSPRGAPYF.

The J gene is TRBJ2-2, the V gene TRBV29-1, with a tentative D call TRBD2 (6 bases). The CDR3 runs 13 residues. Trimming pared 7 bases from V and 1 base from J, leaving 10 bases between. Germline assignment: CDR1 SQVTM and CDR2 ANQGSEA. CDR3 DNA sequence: TGCAGCGGATTTAGCGGGAACACCGGGGAGCTGTTTTTT. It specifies CSGFSGNTGELFF.

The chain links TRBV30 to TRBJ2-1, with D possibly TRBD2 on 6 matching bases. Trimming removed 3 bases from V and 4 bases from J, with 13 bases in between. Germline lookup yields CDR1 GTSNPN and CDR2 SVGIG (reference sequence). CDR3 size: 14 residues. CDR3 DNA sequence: TGTGCCTGGAGCGTAATGGGACTTTACAATGAGCAGTTCTTC. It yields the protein CAWSVMGLYNEQFF.

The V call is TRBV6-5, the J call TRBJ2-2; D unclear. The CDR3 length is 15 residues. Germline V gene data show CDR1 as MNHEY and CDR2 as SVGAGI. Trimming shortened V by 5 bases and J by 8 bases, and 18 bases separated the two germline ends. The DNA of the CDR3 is TGTGCCAGCAGTCTCCCCGGACCCCCTTTTGGGGAGCTGTTTTTT. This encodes CASSLPGPPFGELFF.

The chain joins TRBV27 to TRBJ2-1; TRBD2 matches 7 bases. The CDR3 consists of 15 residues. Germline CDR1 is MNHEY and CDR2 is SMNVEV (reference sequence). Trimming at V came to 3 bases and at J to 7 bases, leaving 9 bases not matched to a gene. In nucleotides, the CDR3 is TGTGCCAGCAGTTTTGGCGGGAGAGGATGGAATGAGCAGTTCTTC. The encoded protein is CASSFGGRGWNEQFF.

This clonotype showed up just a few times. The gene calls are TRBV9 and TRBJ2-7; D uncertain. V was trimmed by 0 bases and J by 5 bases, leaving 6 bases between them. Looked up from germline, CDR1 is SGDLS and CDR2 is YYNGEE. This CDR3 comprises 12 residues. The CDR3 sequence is CASSVDGNEQYF. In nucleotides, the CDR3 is TGTGCCAGCAGCGTAGACGGCAACGAGCAGTACTTC. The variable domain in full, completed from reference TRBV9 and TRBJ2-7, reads DSGVTQTPKHLITATGQRVTLRCSPRSGDLSVYWYQQSLDQGLQFLIQYYNGEERAKGNILERFSAQQFPDLHSELNLSSLELGDSALYFCASSVDGNEQYFGPGTRLTVT.

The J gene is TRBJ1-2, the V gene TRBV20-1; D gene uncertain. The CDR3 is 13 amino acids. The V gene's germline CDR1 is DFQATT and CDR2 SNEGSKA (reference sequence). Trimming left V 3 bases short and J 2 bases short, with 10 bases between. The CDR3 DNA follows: TGCAGTGCTAGGGGTGTGGAAAACTATGGCTACACCTTC. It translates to CSARGVENYGYTF.

CDR3 coding DNA: TGTGCCAGCAGTTTCTGGACAGGGTATGGCTACACCTTC. It yields the protein CASSFWTGYGYTF. V is TRBV28 and J is TRBJ1-2, with 8 bases that match TRBD1. J gave up 5 bases and V 3 bases, and 2 bases lay outside the gene matches. CDR3 length equals 13 residues. Germline V gene sequence: CDR1 MDHEN, CDR2 SYDVKM.

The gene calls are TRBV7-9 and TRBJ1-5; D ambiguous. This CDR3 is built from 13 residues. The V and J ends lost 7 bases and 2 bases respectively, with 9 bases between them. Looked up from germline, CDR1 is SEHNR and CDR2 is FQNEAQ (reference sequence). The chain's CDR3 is CASTLSGNQPQHF. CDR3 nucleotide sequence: TGTGCCAGCACCCTGTCGGGCAATCAGCCCCAGCATTTT.

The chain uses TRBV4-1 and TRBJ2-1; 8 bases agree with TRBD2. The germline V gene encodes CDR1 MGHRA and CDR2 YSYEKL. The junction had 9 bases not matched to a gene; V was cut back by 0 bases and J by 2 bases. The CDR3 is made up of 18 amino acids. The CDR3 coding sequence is TGCGCCAGCAGCCAAGATTTTCGAAGCGGGAGCCCCTACAATGAGCAGTTCTTC. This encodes CASSQDFRSGSPYNEQFF.

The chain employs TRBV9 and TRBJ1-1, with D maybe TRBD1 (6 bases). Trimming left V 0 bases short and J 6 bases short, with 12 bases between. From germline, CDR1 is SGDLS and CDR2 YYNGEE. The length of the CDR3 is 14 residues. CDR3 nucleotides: TGTGCCAGCAGCGTAGATCAGGGGACCCCTGAAGCTTTCTTT. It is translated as CASSVDQGTPEAFF.

For the CDR3, the DNA is TGTGCCAGCAGTTCCGACAGGGCATCCTACGAGCAGTACTTC. The encoded protein is CASSSDRASYEQYF. The J gene is TRBJ2-7, the V gene TRBV27; 7 bases line up with TRBD1. The germline CDR1 and CDR2 sequences are MNHEY and SMNVEV (reference sequence). The CDR3 runs to 14 residues. V was clipped by 4 bases and J by 1 base; unmatched bases: 4.

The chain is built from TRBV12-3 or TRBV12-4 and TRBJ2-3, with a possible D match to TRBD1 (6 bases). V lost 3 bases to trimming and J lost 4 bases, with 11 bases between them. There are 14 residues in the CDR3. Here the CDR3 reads CASSFPEGADTQYF. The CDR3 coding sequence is TGTGCCAGCAGTTTCCCCGAGGGGGCAGATACGCAGTATTTT.

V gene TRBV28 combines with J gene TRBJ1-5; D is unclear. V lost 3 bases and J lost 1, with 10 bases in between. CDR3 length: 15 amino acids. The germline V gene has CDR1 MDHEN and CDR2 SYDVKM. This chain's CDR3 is CASSFARVSNQPQHF. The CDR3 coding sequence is TGTGCCAGCAGTTTTGCCCGAGTGAGCAATCAGCCCCAGCATTTT.

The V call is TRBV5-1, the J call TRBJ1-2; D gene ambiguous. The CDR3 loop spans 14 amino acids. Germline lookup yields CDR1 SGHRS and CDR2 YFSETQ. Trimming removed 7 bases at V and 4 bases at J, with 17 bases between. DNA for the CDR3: TGCGCCAGCGGTTCATTTCGACGGTTCTATGGCTACACCTTC. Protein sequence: CASGSFRRFYGYTF.

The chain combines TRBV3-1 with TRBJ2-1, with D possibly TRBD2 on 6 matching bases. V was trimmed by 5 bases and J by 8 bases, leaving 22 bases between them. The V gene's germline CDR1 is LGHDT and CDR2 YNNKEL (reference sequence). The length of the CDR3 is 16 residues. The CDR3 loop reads CASSFHVAEGLDEQFF. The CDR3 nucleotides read TGTGCCAGCAGCTTTCACGTGGCGGAGGGGTTGGATGAGCAGTTCTTC.